Listed below are T cell receptor beta chains from one sample, sequenced in a study of T cells after yellow fever vaccination. TCRdb passed the 5' RACE reads through MiXCR, listing each CDR3 protein once. Of about 240,000 distinct CDR3 sequences listed, more than 3.5% were seen once; the top ten hold 15% to 20%. The sequencing here drew on PBMCs, taken 15 days after the yellow fever booster vaccination. These receptors all stem from a man between 18 and 29 years old who received the YFV17D yellow fever vaccine. The CDR3 runs from the conserved cysteine through the conserved F or W. Fields, in order: D gene, J gene, V gene, clone size, CDR3 DNA, CDR3 protein. A D gene is named only where the DNA matches it firmly. The size entry is marked missing in some rows and otherwise reads once, few, many or a size class.

>-|TRBJ2-1|TRBV6-6|many
TGTGCCAGCAGTTCTACAGGGAGGACCTACAATGAGCAGTTCTTC
CASSSTGRTYNEQFF
>-|TRBJ2-7|TRBV7-2|many
TGTGCCAGCAGCTTAGGGACCCACGAGCAGTACTTC
CASSLGTHEQYF
>-|TRBJ1-6|TRBV7-2|many
TGTGCCAGCAGCTTAGCCCTAGGGGGATCACCCCTCCACTTT
CASSLALGGSPLHF
>-|TRBJ2-5|TRBV7-7|many
TGTGCCAGCAGCTTAGCGACGGGGGGCGAAGAGACCCAGTACTTC
CASSLATGGEETQYF
>TRBD1|TRBJ1-1|TRBV25-1|many
TGTGCCAGCAGTTTGGGACAGGGGATCAGTGAAGCTTTCTTT
CASSLGQGISEAFF
>-|TRBJ1-1|TRBV18|many
TGTGCCAGCTCACCCCGGACCTGGGGCACTGAAGCTTTCTTT
CASSPRTWGTEAFF
>TRBD2|TRBJ2-3|TRBV12-3/TRBV12-4|many
TGTGCCAGCGGGACTAGACCCGCCGATACGCAGTATTTT
CASGTRPADTQYF
>-|TRBJ2-7|TRBV5-1|many
TGCGCCAGCAGCTCCCCCCCAGCCTACGAGCAGTACTTC
CASSSPPAYEQYF
>-|TRBJ2-2|TRBV4-3|many
TGCGCCAGCAGCCAAGAGAGGGTCGGGGGAACCGGGGAGCTGTTTTTT
CASSQERVGGTGELFF
>-|TRBJ2-5|TRBV11-3|many
TGTGCCAGCAGCTTATCCCGGGACCACCAAGAGACCCAGTACTTC
CASSLSRDHQETQYF
>TRBD1|TRBJ1-2|TRBV20-1|many
TGCAGTGCTGCCGGGACAGTCGGCTACACCTTC
CSAAGTVGYTF
>-|TRBJ2-1|TRBV7-2|many
TGTGCCAGCAGCCAATCGGATGAGCAGTTCTTC
CASSQSDEQFF
>TRBD2|TRBJ2-1|TRBV5-1|many
TGCGCCAGCAGCTTGAGCAGCGGGGGGGCTTTAGCTGAGCAGTTCTTC
CASSLSSGGALAEQFF
>-|TRBJ2-3|TRBV5-1|-
TGCGCCAGCAGCTTGACAGGATTCACAGATACGCAGTATTTT
CASSLTGFTDTQYF
>-|TRBJ2-7|TRBV7-9|many
TGTGCCAGCAGCCAGGGGCTAGCGATCTCCTACGAGCAGTACTTC
CASSQGLAISYEQYF
>-|TRBJ1-1|TRBV6-2/TRBV6-3|many
TGTGCCAGCAGTTACTCCCACAGGGAGAACACTGAAGCTTTCTTT
CASSYSHRENTEAFF
>-|TRBJ1-1|TRBV27|many
TGTGCCAGCACCTTGACGGCTAACACTGAAGCTTTCTTT
CASTLTANTEAFF
>-|TRBJ1-3|TRBV6-6|many
TGTGCCAGCAGTTACCCCCCGGACACATCCTCTTCGTTAGCTGGAAACACCATATATTTT
CASSYPPDTSSSLAGNTIYF
>-|TRBJ1-5|TRBV7-8|many
TGTGCCAGCAGCTTACATGCTCAGCCCCAGCATTTT
CASSLHAQPQHF
>TRBD2|TRBJ2-1|TRBV7-2|many
TGTGCCAGCAGGCGGGAGTTAGGTGAGCAGTTCTTC
CASRRELGEQFF
>-|TRBJ1-3|TRBV20-1|-
TGCAGTGCTGCTAACACGGTTACTGGAAACACCATATATTTT
CSAANTVTGNTIYF
>-|TRBJ2-1|TRBV7-2|many
TGTGCCAGCAGCTCCATCGGGGGCGCAAATGAGCAGTTCTTC
CASSSIGGANEQFF
>-|TRBJ2-5|TRBV20-1|many
TGCAGTGCTAGAAATCCGGGGACCCAAGAGACCCAGTACTTC
CSARNPGTQETQYF
>-|TRBJ2-3|TRBV2|many
TGTGCCAGCAGGCCCGACAGTAGCACAGATACGCAGTATTTT
CASRPDSSTDTQYF
>-|TRBJ2-3|TRBV12-3/TRBV12-4|many
TGTGCCAGCAGTTTTTCAGATACGCAGTATTTT
CASSFSDTQYF
>TRBD1|TRBJ1-3|TRBV4-3|-
TGCGCCAGCAGCCAGAGCTATGCGGGACAGCTATCTGGAAACACCATATATTTT
CASSQSYAGQLSGNTIYF
>TRBD2|TRBJ2-5|TRBV7-6|many
TGTGCCAGCAGCTTAGGGGGGGGGAACGAGACCCAGTACTTC
CASSLGGGNETQYF
>-|TRBJ1-4|TRBV4-3|many
TGCGCCAGCAGCCCTTTGTCCTCCCTGCGGATAAATGAAAAACTGTTTTTT
CASSPLSSLRINEKLFF
>-|TRBJ1-5|TRBV5-1|many
TGCGCCAGCAGCTTGGAAGGGGAAGCACATCAGCCCCAGCATTTT
CASSLEGEAHQPQHF
>-|TRBJ1-1|TRBV12-3/TRBV12-4|many
TGTGCCAGCAGTTTGGCTGACACTGAAGCTTTCTTT
CASSLADTEAFF
>TRBD1|TRBJ1-1|TRBV7-8|many
TGTGCCAGCAGCTTAGGGACAGACAGGGCCCTCACTGAAGCTTTCTTT
CASSLGTDRALTEAFF
>-|TRBJ1-5|TRBV12-3/TRBV12-4|many
TGTGCCAGCAGCTCTCGGACAGAGAATCAGCCCCAGCATTTT
CASSSRTENQPQHF
>TRBD2|TRBJ2-1|TRBV3-1|many
TGTGCCAGCAGCCAAGATCTTTGGGGGGGGGCCTACAATGAGCAGTTCTTC
CASSQDLWGGAYNEQFF
>-|TRBJ2-5|TRBV7-9|many
TGTGCCAGCAGTTCGCTCTTGTTGGAGACCCAGTACTTC
CASSSLLLETQYF
>-|TRBJ2-3|TRBV29-1|many
TGCAGCGTTGAGTTTTATAGGACAGATACGCAGTATTTT
CSVEFYRTDTQYF
>TRBD1|TRBJ1-3|TRBV7-2|many
TGTGCCAGCAGCTTGGACAGGGGCTCTGGAAACACCATATATTTT
CASSLDRGSGNTIYF